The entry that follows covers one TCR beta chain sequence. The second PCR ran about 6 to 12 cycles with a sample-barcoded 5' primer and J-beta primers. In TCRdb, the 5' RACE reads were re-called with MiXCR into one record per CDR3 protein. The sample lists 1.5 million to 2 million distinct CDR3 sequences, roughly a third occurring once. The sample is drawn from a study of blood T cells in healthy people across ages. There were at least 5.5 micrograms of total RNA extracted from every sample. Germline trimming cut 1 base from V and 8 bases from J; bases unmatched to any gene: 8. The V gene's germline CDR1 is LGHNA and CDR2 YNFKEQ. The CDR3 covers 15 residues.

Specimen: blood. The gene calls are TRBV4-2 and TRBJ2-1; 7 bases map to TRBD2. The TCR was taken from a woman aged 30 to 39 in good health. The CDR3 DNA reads TGTGCCAGCAGCCAAGGGGGACTAACGTGTTATGAGCAGTTCTTC. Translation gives CASSQGGLTCYEQFF.